The clone carrying this T cell receptor beta chain was recorded many times. Its antigen is unidentified. CDR1 and CDR2 (germline): DFQATT, SNEGSKA (reference sequence). The CDR3 runs 16 residues. Losses at the gene ends were 6 bases for V and 6 bases for J; bases not matched to a gene: 12. The source of the sample is a study of molecular identifiers for immune sequencing clone quantification. The study, taken as a whole, reports: For highly expanded clones, sizes could be underestimated when identical TCR molecules share a barcode.

TCR libraries were built in bulk with a published protocol and specific TCR primers. TCRdb reprocessed the PCR reads with MiXCR, giving one entry per CDR3 protein. Of under 600,000 distinct CDR3 sequences listed, about a fifth are singletons. Naive CD8 T cells underwent sorting with the CD8+CD4-CCR7+CD45RA+ definition. The gene calls are TRBV20-1 and TRBJ2-3; 13 bases map to TRBD2. This sequence originates from a human donor in good health. Some libraries in this study had Jurkat cell RNA spiked in. The source material was naive CD8+ T cells from blood, with Jurkat cell RNA spiked in. Indicated subset: FACS-sorted CD8+CD4-CCR7+CD45RA+ naive T cells. In DNA form, the CDR3 reads TGCAGTGCCACCCCGATGACTAGCGGGGGGTCGGATACGCAGTATTTT. Translation: CSATPMTSGGSDTQYF.